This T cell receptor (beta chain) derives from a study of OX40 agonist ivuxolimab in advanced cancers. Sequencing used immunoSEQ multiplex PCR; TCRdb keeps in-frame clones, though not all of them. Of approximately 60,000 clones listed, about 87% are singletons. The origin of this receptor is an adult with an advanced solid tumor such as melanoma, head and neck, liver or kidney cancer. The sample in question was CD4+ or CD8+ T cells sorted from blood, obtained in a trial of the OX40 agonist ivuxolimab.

The CDR3 DNA follows: TGTGCCAGCAGCGTAGGGATCCAAGAGACCCAGTACTTC. This translates into CASSVGIQETQYF. The chain has TRBV9 and TRBJ2-5; D is uncertain. This CDR3 is built from 13 residues. Germline loops: CDR1 SGDLS, CDR2 YYNGEE. V was shortened by 0 bases and J by 1 base, with 4 bases between the two germline ends.